The 17 T cell receptor beta chains below were found in one sample sequenced in a study of cytomegalovirus exposure and HLA in healthy donors. The PCR was carried out with 60 Vbeta primers and 13 Jbeta primers. Libraries were prepared by immunoSEQ multiplex PCR; TCRdb keeps only in-frame clonotypes and omits some of them. The sample has approximately 130,000 clones; around 77% are singletons. Sequenced material: PBMCs. The origin of the receptors is a man over 45 in good health and CMV-seronegative.

This chain links TRBV6-5 with TRBJ2-5, with TRBD2 matching 10 bases. The J call is doubtful: the DNA matches TRBJ2-7 better. Germline V gene lookup returns CDR1 MNHEY and CDR2 SVGAGI. The CDR3 totals 15 residues. CDR3 sequence: CASRWTSGPPDEQYF. The CDR3 DNA reads TGTGCCAGCAGATGGACTAGCGGACCTCCCGACGAGCAGTACTTC.

This chain uses TRBV5-8 with TRBJ2-1; no clear D. V was trimmed by 1 base and J by 4 bases, leaving 6 bases between them. Germline V gene sequence: CDR1 SGHTS, CDR2 YDEGEE. The CDR3 spans 13 residues. The CDR3 here is CASSLPLYNEQFF. For the CDR3, the DNA is TGTGCCAGCAGCTTGCCCCTTTACAATGAGCAGTTCTTC. The full variable domain, with the rest looked up from reference TRBV5-8 and TRBJ2-1, is EAGVTQSPTHLIKTRGQQATLRCSPISGHTSVYWYQQALGLGLQFLLWYDEGEERNRGNFPPRFSGRQFPNYSSELNVNALELEDSALYLCASSLPLYNEQFFGPGTRLTVL.

This chain connects TRBV5-6 to TRBJ2-3; D ambiguous. The CDR3 consists of 16 residues. Germline loops: CDR1 SGHDT, CDR2 YYEEEE. Trimming removed 1 base from V and 0 bases from J, with 12 bases in between. The CDR3 spells CASSLWSTSSTDTQYF. CDR3 sequence (DNA): TGTGCCAGCAGCTTGTGGTCTACTTCTAGCACAGATACGCAGTATTTT.

This chain joins TRBV4-3 and TRBJ2-1, with D possibly matching TRBD1 (5 bases). V lost 2 bases and J lost 1, with 9 bases in between. This CDR3 is 15 amino acids long. Germline V gene lookup returns CDR1 LGHNA and CDR2 YSLEER. This CDR3 is CASSQQGGSYNEQFF. The CDR3 bases are TGCGCCAGCAGCCAACAGGGCGGATCCTACAATGAGCAGTTCTTC.

The V call is TRBV7-2, the J call TRBJ2-3; 7 nucleotides agree with TRBD2. This CDR3 is built from 15 residues. V shed 8 bases, J shed 0 bases, and the junction held 8 bases outside the gene matches. The germline V gene encodes CDR1 SGHTA and CDR2 FQGNSA. As DNA, the CDR3 is TGTGCCAGCGGCCCGAATAGCGGGAGCACAGATACGCAGTATTTT. It encodes CASGPNSGSTDTQYF.

This sequence joins TRBV5-4 and TRBJ2-1; no definite D call. The CDR3 totals 14 residues. Germline values: CDR1 SGHNT, CDR2 YYREEE (reference sequence). V was cut by 0 bases and J by 7 bases, with 11 bases left in between. CDR3 coding DNA: TGTGCCAGCAGCTTGGTTCCCGTCCAGAATGAGCAGTTCTTC. Its translation is CASSLVPVQNEQFF.

Here the CDR3 DNA reads TGTGCCAGCAGTTACGGTGCAGGGACACCATACGAGCAGTACTTC. Amino acid sequence: CASSYGAGTPYEQYF. V gene TRBV6-6 combines with J gene TRBJ2-7; D possibly corresponds to TRBD1 (6 bases). The CDR3 length is 15 residues. Trimming took 2 bases from V and 4 from J, leaving 15 bases between them. Germline V gives CDR1 MNHNY, CDR2 SVGAGI (reference sequence).

The rearrangement uses TRBV4-1 and TRBJ2-1, with TRBD2 matching over 8 bases. Germline trimming cut 1 base from V and 7 bases from J; bases unmatched to any gene: 9. The CDR3 is 16 amino acids. The germline CDR1 and CDR2 sequences are MGHRA and YSYEKL. The CDR3 region is CASSQVLAVWGNEQFF. The CDR3 DNA reads TGCGCCAGCAGCCAAGTACTAGCGGTCTGGGGGAATGAGCAGTTCTTC.

The genes are TRBV7-9 and TRBJ1-2; perhaps TRBD1 as D (5 bases). This CDR3 comprises 12 residues. The germline gives CDR1 SEHNR, CDR2 FQNEAQ (reference sequence). Trimming left V 7 bases short and J 7 bases short, with 13 bases between. The chain's CDR3 is CASTGMESGYTF. In nucleotides, the CDR3 is TGTGCCAGCACAGGGATGGAGTCTGGCTACACCTTC.

The count of this clone is one. The V and J genes are TRBV7-9 and TRBJ1-3, with D possibly TRBD1 on 5 matching bases. V dropped 10 bases and J dropped 2 bases, with 12 bases sitting between them. The CDR3 is made up of 13 amino acids. Germline-derived CDR1 and CDR2 are SEHNR and FQNEAQ (reference sequence). The chain's CDR3 is CATPGGAGNTIYF. CDR3 bases: TGTGCCACCCCCGGGGGGGCTGGAAACACCATATATTTT.

The rearrangement joins TRBV20-1 to TRBJ2-7, with D possibly being TRBD2 (5 bases). Germline V gene sequence: CDR1 DFQATT, CDR2 SNEGSKA (reference sequence). This CDR3 spans 11 amino acids. The V end was cut by 5 bases, the J end by 2 bases, with 7 bases between. CDR3 in DNA: TGCAGTGCTCCCGGGACCTACGAGCAGTACTTC. Translated: CSAPGTYEQYF.

This clone occurred a few times. For the CDR3, the DNA is TGCAGCGTTAGAACCCACGGAGGCACTGAAGCTTTCTTT. This codes for CSVRTHGGTEAFF. The V call is TRBV29-1, the J call TRBJ1-1, with D unresolved. The CDR3 extends over 13 amino acids. Germline values: CDR1 SQVTM, CDR2 ANQGSEA. Trimming removed 5 bases from V and 4 bases from J, with 14 bases in between.

This clone has a handful of counts. This chain connects TRBV6-1 to TRBJ2-3, with 10 bases lining up with TRBD1. CDR1 is MNHNS and CDR2 is SASEGT in the germline V gene. Losses at the gene ends were 8 bases for V and 4 bases for J; bases not matched to a gene: 6. This CDR3 comprises 14 residues. CDR3 sequence (DNA): TGTGCCAGCCGACAGGGGGCAACTTCAGATACGCAGTATTTT. It yields the protein CASRQGATSDTQYF.

This chain connects TRBV6-5 to TRBJ2-2, with 9 nucleotides matching TRBD1. With 6 bases clipped from V and 6 bases from J, the junction kept 8 bases outside the gene matches. Looked up from germline, CDR1 is MNHEY and CDR2 is SVGAGI. The CDR3 contains 15 residues. This CDR3 is CASRGSGTGPGELFF. In nucleotides, the CDR3 is TGTGCCAGCAGAGGCTCCGGGACAGGGCCCGGGGAGCTGTTTTTT.

This clone has more than one count but fewer than ten. CDR3 bases: TGTGCCAGCAGAGACAGGGGGTGGGCCACTGAAGCTTTCTTT. Its protein is CASRDRGWATEAFF. The V gene is TRBV2, the J gene TRBJ1-1; 9 bases map to TRBD1. The V gene end was trimmed by 6 bases and the J gene end by 4 bases; junction bases not matched to a gene: 6. Germline CDR1 reads SNHLY; CDR2 reads FYNNEI. The CDR3 contains 14 residues.

The V gene is TRBV10-2, the J gene TRBJ1-5, with 7 nucleotides matching TRBD1. Per the germline V gene, CDR1 is WSHSY and CDR2 is SAAADI. J was trimmed by 1 base and V by 6 bases; bases with no gene match: 12. This CDR3 contains 17 residues. The CDR3, as DNA: TGCGCCAGCAGCTACTCTTCGACAGGGAGGAGCAATCAGCCCCAGCATTTT. This translates into CASSYSSTGRSNQPQHF.

The genes are TRBV10-3 and TRBJ2-3; 10 bases line up with TRBD2. V was clipped by 4 bases and J by 6 bases; unmatched bases: 4. This CDR3 region has 14 residues. Germline values: CDR1 ENHRY, CDR2 SYGVKD. In nucleotides, the CDR3 is TGTGCCATCAGTGGTGCACTAGCGGGGGATACGCAGTATTTT. It translates to CAISGALAGDTQYF.